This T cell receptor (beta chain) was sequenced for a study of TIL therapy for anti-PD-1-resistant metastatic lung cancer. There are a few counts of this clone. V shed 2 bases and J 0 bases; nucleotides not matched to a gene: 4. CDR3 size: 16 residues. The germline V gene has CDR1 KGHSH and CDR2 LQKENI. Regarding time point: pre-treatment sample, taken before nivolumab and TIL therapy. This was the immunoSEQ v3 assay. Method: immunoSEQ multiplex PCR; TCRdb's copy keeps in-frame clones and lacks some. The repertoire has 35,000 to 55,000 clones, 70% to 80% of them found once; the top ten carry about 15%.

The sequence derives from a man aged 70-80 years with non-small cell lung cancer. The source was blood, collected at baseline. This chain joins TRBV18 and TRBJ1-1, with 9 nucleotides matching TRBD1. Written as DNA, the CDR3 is TGTGCCAGCTCACCAGGGACAGGGTCCCTGAACACTGAAGCTTTCTTT. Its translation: CASSPGTGSLNTEAFF.